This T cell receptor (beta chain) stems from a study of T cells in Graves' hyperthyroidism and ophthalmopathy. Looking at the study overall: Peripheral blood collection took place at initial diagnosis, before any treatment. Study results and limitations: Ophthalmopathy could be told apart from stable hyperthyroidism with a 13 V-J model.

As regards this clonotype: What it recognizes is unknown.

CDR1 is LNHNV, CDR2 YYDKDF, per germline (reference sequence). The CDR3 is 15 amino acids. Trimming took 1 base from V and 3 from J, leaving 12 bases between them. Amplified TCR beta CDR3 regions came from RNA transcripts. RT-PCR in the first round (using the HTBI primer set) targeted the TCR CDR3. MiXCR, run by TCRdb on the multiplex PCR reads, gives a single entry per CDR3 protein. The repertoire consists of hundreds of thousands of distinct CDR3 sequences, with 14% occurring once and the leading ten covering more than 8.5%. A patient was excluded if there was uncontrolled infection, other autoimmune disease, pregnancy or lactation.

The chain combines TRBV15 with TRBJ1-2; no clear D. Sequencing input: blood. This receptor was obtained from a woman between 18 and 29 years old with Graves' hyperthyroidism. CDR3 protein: CATSRAGLNHYGYTF. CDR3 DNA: TGTGCCACCAGCAGAGCTGGCCTCAATCACTATGGCTACACCTTC.